The 18 T cell receptor beta chains in this list originate from one sample, sequenced in a study of somatic mutations in cytotoxic T cells in rheumatoid arthritis. Sequencing was performed with immunoSEQ multiplex PCR; in TCRdb, only in-frame clones are kept and a portion is missing. The data contain about 16,000 clones, around 80% of them seen just once; the ten biggest clones take up roughly 9.4%. Source material: CD8+ T cells sorted from blood. The receptors stem from an adult with rheumatoid arthritis.

This rearrangement joins TRBV6-5 to TRBJ2-5; 11 bases match TRBD1. V shed 6 bases, J shed 5 bases, and the junction held 8 bases outside the gene matches. Germline lookup yields CDR1 MNHEY and CDR2 SVGAGI. The CDR3 totals 15 residues. DNA for the CDR3: TGTGCCAGCAGCTACGGGACAGGGGGAACGGAGACCCAGTACTTC. Translation gives CASSYGTGGTETQYF.

This clone was counted once. The chain is built from TRBV7-9 and TRBJ1-3; D is undetermined. The CDR3 length is 17 residues. Germline CDR1 and CDR2: SEHNR and FQNEAQ (reference sequence). V lost 0 bases, J lost 0 bases, and 12 bases lay in between. The CDR3 region has the DNA TGTGCCAGCAGCTTAGCGAAGACAACAAGCTCTGGAAACACCATATATTTT. Its protein is CASSLAKTTSSGNTIYF.

The CDR3 spells CASSALGRFQETQYF. In DNA, the CDR3 is TGTGCCAGCAGTGCCTTGGGGCGGTTCCAAGAGACCCAGTACTTC. The V and J genes are TRBV6-5 and TRBJ2-5, with a weak D call TRBD1 (5 bases). The CDR3 is 15 residues long. V was trimmed by 5 bases and J by 1 base, leaving 14 bases between them. CDR1 MNHEY and CDR2 SVGAGI come from the germline V gene.

The chain couples TRBV27 to TRBJ2-7, with TRBD1 matching over 11 bases. The CDR3 spans 16 residues. J gave up 3 bases and V 6 bases, and 10 bases lay outside the gene matches. Germline V gene lookup returns CDR1 MNHEY and CDR2 SMNVEV (reference sequence). The CDR3 DNA reads TGTGCCAGCAGCCAAACCTGGGGGACAGGGGGCTACGAGCAGTACTTC. This encodes CASSQTWGTGGYEQYF.

The gene calls are TRBV6-1 and TRBJ2-7, with D possibly being TRBD2 (5 bases). Germline V CDR1 and CDR2: MNHNS, SASEGT. This CDR3 spans 15 amino acids. Deletions cut 1 base from V and 0 bases from J, with 10 bases between. CDR3 in DNA: TGTGCCAGCAGTGAAGAGTCGGGGAGCTCCTACGAGCAGTACTTC. It is translated as CASSEESGSSYEQYF.

The V and J genes are TRBV6-4 and TRBJ2-3; 12 positions agree with TRBD1. The V segment lost 5 bases and the J segment 5 bases; nucleotides outside the gene matches: 5. Germline CDR1 is MRHNA and CDR2 is SNTAGT. The CDR3 is 15 residues long. The CDR3 is CASSQGQGAVDTQYF. CDR3 nucleotide sequence: TGTGCCAGCAGTCAGGGACAGGGGGCCGTAGATACGCAGTATTTT.

The CDR3 loop is CASSPGSSTDTQYF. In nucleotides, the CDR3 is TGTGCCAGCAGTCCTGGATCTAGCACAGATACGCAGTATTTT. The genes are TRBV27 and TRBJ2-3; D call uncertain. Germline CDR1 and CDR2: MNHEY and SMNVEV (reference sequence). Trimming stripped 5 bases from V and 0 bases from J, with 9 bases between. The CDR3 is 14 amino acids.

The chain combines TRBV19 with TRBJ2-7; a weak D match, TRBD2 (5 bases). Trimming left V 4 bases short and J 4 bases short, with 11 bases between. The CDR3 covers 13 residues. Germline V gene lookup returns CDR1 LNHDA and CDR2 SQIVND (reference sequence). CDR3 DNA sequence: TGTGCCAGTAGTAATAGAGGGTTTTACGAGCAGTACTTC. Its protein is CASSNRGFYEQYF.

This clone came up once. The chain has TRBV10-3 and TRBJ2-2, with D perhaps matching TRBD1 (6 bases). Germline-derived CDR1 and CDR2 are ENHRY and SYGVKD. CDR3 size: 17 residues. V lost 11 bases to trimming and J lost 2 bases, with 24 bases between them. The CDR3 region has the DNA TGTGCCGTGCTCCGGACAGACCCCCCTTTAAACACCGGGGAGCTGTTTTTT. Residues: CAVLRTDPPLNTGELFF.

About this clone: Other DNA sequences in this sample translate to the same CDR3. The chain is built from TRBV4-1 and TRBJ1-4; 10 positions agree with TRBD1. Losses at the gene ends were 3 bases for V and 6 bases for J; bases not matched to a gene: 1. Germline V gene sequence: CDR1 MGHRA, CDR2 YSYEKL. The CDR3 contains 14 residues. Written as DNA, the CDR3 is TGCGCCAGCAGCCAGGGGACAGGGGATGAAAAACTGTTTTTT. Encoded protein: CASSQGTGDEKLFF.

CDR3 DNA sequence: TGTGCCAGCGGGCGGGGGCAGGGTGGCTATGGCTACACCTTC. As protein: CASGRGQGGYGYTF. The gene calls are TRBV2 and TRBJ1-2, with TRBD1 as a possible D gene (6 bases). V was trimmed by 8 bases and J by 4 bases, leaving 17 bases between them. The CDR3 spans 14 residues. CDR1 and CDR2 (germline): SNHLY, FYNNEI.

The chain uses TRBV2 and TRBJ2-1; D may be TRBD2 (7 bases). CDR1 is SNHLY, CDR2 FYNNEI, per germline. V lost 0 bases to trimming and J lost 5 bases, with 14 bases between them. The length of the CDR3 is 16 residues. The CDR3 nucleotides read TGTGCCAGCAGTGAAGCGCTTGGGGGGGCCCACAATGAGCAGTTCTTC. Amino acids: CASSEALGGAHNEQFF.

This clone was seen only once. The chain combines TRBV7-9 with TRBJ1-1; no definite D call. The germline CDR1 and CDR2 sequences are SEHNR and FQNEAQ (reference sequence). This CDR3 region has 12 residues. V was clipped by 3 bases and J by 5 bases, with 7 bases between them. The CDR3 region has the DNA TGTGCCAGCAGCTTCCCCCGTACTGAAGCTTTCTTT. The encoded protein is CASSFPRTEAFF.

V gene TRBV2 combines with J gene TRBJ1-1, with D possibly matching TRBD1 (6 bases). Germline CDR1 SNHLY, CDR2 FYNNEI. This CDR3 has 10 residues. V gave up 8 bases and J gave up 10 bases, with 11 bases separating them. CDR3 amino acids: CASRGGGAFF. The CDR3 bases are TGTGCCAGCCGAGGGGGAGGAGCTTTCTTT.

This clone occurred once. The J gene is TRBJ1-4, the V gene TRBV6-6; D may be TRBD1 (5 bases). The CDR3 length is 15 residues. CDR1 is MNHNY, CDR2 SVGAGI, per germline (reference sequence). The ends were cut back, 4 bases at V and 8 bases at J, with 17 bases in the middle. The CDR3 loop reads CASSFPRRDSEKLFF. CDR3 coding DNA: TGTGCCAGCAGTTTTCCCCGCCGGGACTCCGAAAAACTGTTTTTT.

The chain links TRBV23-1 to TRBJ1-1; D ambiguous. TRBV23-1 is recorded as an ORF, its role being uncertain. V shed 1 base and J shed 2 bases, with 5 bases lying between them. The CDR3 runs to 13 residues. The CDR3 protein is CASSQLNNTEAFF. The CDR3, as DNA: TGCGCCAGCAGTCAATTGAATAACACTGAAGCTTTCTTT.

The V gene is TRBV7-6, the J gene TRBJ2-6; D is unclear. The germline CDR1 and CDR2 sequences are SGHVS and FNYEAQ. The ends were cut back, 1 base at V and 5 bases at J, with 0 bases in the middle. The CDR3 covers 12 residues. CDR3 loop: CASSLGANVLTF. CDR3 DNA: TGTGCCAGCAGCTTAGGGGCCAACGTCCTGACTTTC. Looking up the rest from reference TRBV7-6 and TRBJ2-6 gives the full variable domain: GAGVSQSPRYKVTKRGQDVALRCDPISGHVSLYWYRQALGQGPEFLTYFNYEAQQDKSGLPNDRFSAERPEGSISTLTIQRTEQRDSAMYRCASSLGANVLTFGAGSRLTVL.

This chain uses TRBV6-5 with TRBJ1-3, with a tentative D call TRBD1 (5 bases). The germline V gene encodes CDR1 MNHEY and CDR2 SVGAGI. The germline V and J ends were trimmed by 6 bases and 8 bases, with 17 bases remaining between them. CDR3 length equals 14 residues. The CDR3 spells CASSKGAARDTIYF. CDR3 nucleotides: TGTGCCAGCAGCAAGGGAGCGGCCAGGGACACCATATATTTT.